This T cell receptor (beta chain) originates from a study of OX40 agonist ivuxolimab in advanced cancers. The CDR3 length is 13 residues. The V and J ends lost 0 bases and 3 bases respectively, with 2 bases between them. CDR1 is ENHRY, CDR2 SYGVKD, per germline. General study points: Average numbers of expanded clones were greater in CD8+ T cells than in CD4+. Both blood CD4+ and CD8+ T cells showed clonal growth by week 6 at 0.1 to 3.0 mg/kg.

Here immunoSEQ multiplex PCR was the method, and the copy in TCRdb shows in-frame clones only, minus some. Of about 40,000 clones detected, 82% appear once; the ten largest clones hold approximately 1.8%. About this clone itself: Antigen specificity is unknown.

The chain is built from TRBV10-3 and TRBJ1-4; D gene uncertain. The TCR comes from an adult with an advanced solid tumor such as melanoma, head and neck, liver or kidney cancer. Material: CD4+ or CD8+ T cells sorted from blood, obtained in a trial of the OX40 agonist ivuxolimab. In DNA form, the CDR3 reads TGTGCCATCAGTGAGTCAGCTAATGAAAAACTGTTTTTT. Protein sequence: CAISESANEKLFF.